Following are 8 T cell receptor beta chains from one sample sequenced in a study of T cell responses to AZD1222 COVID-19 vaccine. Sequencing used immunoSEQ multiplex PCR; TCRdb keeps in-frame clones, though not all of them. The profile shows 190,000 or so clones, approximately 90% of them singletons. The source was peripheral blood, collected 28 days after the second AZD1222 dose. The receptor set was obtained from an adult who received the AZD1222 COVID-19 vaccine.

The rearrangement joins TRBV6-5 to TRBJ1-5; 9 bases are shared with TRBD1. The germline V gene has CDR1 MNHEY and CDR2 SVGAGI. The CDR3 extends over 14 amino acids. V lost 10 bases to trimming and J lost 2 bases; unmatched junction nucleotides: 6. CDR3 loop: CATSDRGGNQPQHF. The CDR3 nucleotides are TGTGCCACCTCGGACAGGGGAGGCAATCAGCCCCAGCATTTT.

V is TRBV7-9 and J is TRBJ2-1; either TRBD1 or TRBD2 may supply D (5 bases each). There are 17 residues in the CDR3. Between the trimmed V and J ends, which lost 2 bases and 5 bases, there was a span of 19 bases. Germline assignment: CDR1 SEHNR and CDR2 FQNEAQ (reference sequence). CDR3 sequence (DNA): TGTGCCAGCAGCTTAACCTCGGGACGGGGCGCCGACAATGAGCAGTTCTTC. The encoded protein is CASSLTSGRGADNEQFF.

DNA for the CDR3: TGTGCCAGCAGTTTTATTAGCGAGAGAAACAATGAGCAGTTCTTC. Translation gives CASSFISERNNEQFF. J is TRBJ2-1 and V is TRBV28; a possible D gene is TRBD2 (5 bases). Germline CDR1 reads MDHEN; CDR2 reads SYDVKM. The CDR3 runs 15 residues. Deletions cut 3 bases from V and 5 bases from J, with 14 bases between.

This rearrangement joins TRBV4-1 to TRBJ2-3, with D maybe TRBD2 (6 bases). The CDR3 sequence is 14 residues long. Trimming took 0 bases from V and 3 from J, leaving 7 bases between them. The germline gives CDR1 MGHRA, CDR2 YSYEKL. Here the CDR3 reads CASSQEGRTDTQYF. As DNA, the CDR3 is TGCGCCAGCAGCCAAGAGGGGAGGACAGATACGCAGTATTTT.

CDR3 loop: CAWSLPKVNYGYTF. In DNA form, the CDR3 reads TGTGCCTGGAGCCTTCCGAAAGTCAACTATGGCTACACCTTC. The chain couples TRBV30 to TRBJ1-2; D not resolved. Trimming took 3 bases from V and 2 from J, leaving 13 bases between them. The CDR3 contains 14 residues. The germline V gene encodes CDR1 GTSNPN and CDR2 SVGIG (reference sequence).

The gene calls are TRBV7-9 and TRBJ2-1; 7 bases align to TRBD2. CDR3 length: 16 amino acids. V lost 4 bases and J lost 4; bases outside the gene matches: 10. Germline-derived CDR1 and CDR2 are SEHNR and FQNEAQ (reference sequence). The CDR3 sequence: CASSSGPGGLYNEQFF. DNA of the CDR3: TGTGCCAGCAGCTCAGGGCCGGGAGGCCTGTACAATGAGCAGTTCTTC.

The chain has TRBV12-3 or TRBV12-4 and TRBJ2-1; D is unresolved. The CDR3 consists of 13 residues. Deletions cut 5 bases from V and 7 bases from J, with 12 bases between. CDR3 sequence reads: CASSPLELNEQFF. DNA for the CDR3: TGTGCCAGCAGTCCACTGGAGTTAAATGAGCAGTTCTTC.

This sequence joins TRBV28 and TRBJ2-1, with 9 bases aligning to TRBD2. J lost 9 bases, V lost 2 bases, and 11 bases had no gene match. The CDR3 has 16 amino acids. Germline V gene sequence: CDR1 MDHEN, CDR2 SYDVKM. CDR3 in amino acids: CASSLSSRGAGGEQFF. CDR3 nucleotides: TGTGCCAGCAGTTTAAGTAGTAGAGGAGCGGGAGGTGAGCAGTTCTTC.